The next 12 T cell receptor beta chains were all read from a single sample in a study of blood T cell repertoires in COVID-19. Clones were read by immunoSEQ multiplex PCR, and TCRdb kept only the in-frame ones, dropping some. Among roughly 380,000 clones listed, around nine tenths were seen once. Sequenced material: peripheral blood. Source of these receptors: a woman aged 35 to 49 with COVID-19, enrolled during active disease.

The chain uses TRBV9 and TRBJ1-2; no firm D call. The ends were cut back, 5 bases at V and 8 bases at J, with 16 bases in the middle. CDR1 and CDR2 (germline): SGDLS, YYNGEE. The CDR3 is 13 residues long. The CDR3 loop reads CASRARGGGGYTF. CDR3 sequence (DNA): TGTGCCAGCAGAGCCCGGGGAGGTGGCGGCTACACCTTC.

V usage is TRBV27 and J usage is TRBJ2-7; TRBD2 is a possible D gene (6 bases). This CDR3 is built from 14 residues. The V and J ends lost 3 bases and 2 bases respectively, with 11 bases between them. Germline V lookup: CDR1 MNHEY, CDR2 SMNVEV (reference sequence). The CDR3 sequence is CASSFGTPTYEQYF. The CDR3 bases are TGTGCCAGCAGTTTTGGGACTCCAACCTACGAGCAGTACTTC.

The chain has TRBV18 and TRBJ1-6, with D maybe TRBD1 (5 bases). The CDR3 has 14 residues. With 5 bases removed from V and 6 bases from J, the gap between germline ends came to 11 bases. The germline V gene encodes CDR1 KGHSH and CDR2 LQKENI. The CDR3 DNA reads TGTGCCAGCTCAAAGACAGAGAGTAATTCACCCCTCCACTTT. It yields the protein CASSKTESNSPLHF. The variable domain in full, completed from reference TRBV18 and TRBJ1-6, reads NAGVMQNPRHLVRRRGQEARLRCSPMKGHSHVYWYRQLPEEGLKFMVYLQKENIIDESGMPKERFSAEFPKEGPSILRIQQVVRGDSAAYFCASSKTESNSPLHFGNGTRLTVT.

This rearrangement joins TRBV28 to TRBJ1-5, with TRBD1 as a possible D gene (5 bases). The length of the CDR3 is 13 residues. Per germline, CDR1 MDHEN and CDR2 SYDVKM. The V end was cut by 8 bases, the J end by 4 bases, with 12 bases between. The CDR3, as DNA: TGTGCCAGCGCCACCCAGGGAAATCAGCCCCAGCATTTT. It codes for CASATQGNQPQHF.

V gene TRBV15 combines with J gene TRBJ1-5; TRBD1 matches at 8 bases. The CDR3 consists of 16 residues. Germline lookup yields CDR1 LNHNV and CDR2 YYDKDF (reference sequence). J gave up 7 bases and V 2 bases, and 10 bases lay outside the gene matches. CDR3 sequence: CATSRLDRAGEQPQHF. The DNA for the CDR3 is TGTGCCACCAGCAGATTGGACAGGGCGGGGGAACAGCCCCAGCATTTT.

The chain employs TRBV19 and TRBJ1-1, with D tentatively TRBD1 (6 bases). This CDR3 spans 15 amino acids. Trimming took off 2 bases at V and 2 bases at J, with 12 bases between the two ends. Per the germline V gene, CDR1 is LNHDA and CDR2 is SQIVND (reference sequence). Written as DNA, the CDR3 is TGTGCCAGTAGTATAAATCCCGGGACAAACACTGAAGCTTTCTTT. This gives the protein CASSINPGTNTEAFF. Using reference TRBV19 and TRBJ1-1 for the parts outside the CDR3, the full variable domain is DGGITQSPKYLFRKEGQNVTLSCEQNLNHDAMYWYRQDPGQGLRLIYYSQIVNDFQKGDIAEGYSVSREKKESFPLTVTSAQKNPTAFYLCASSINPGTNTEAFFGQGTRLTVV.

V and J are TRBV6-2 or TRBV6-3 and TRBJ1-6; tentatively, D is TRBD1 (5 bases). The CDR3 is made up of 15 amino acids. The V end lost 2 bases, the J end lost 10 bases, and 15 bases lay between the germline ends. Germline V CDR1 and CDR2: MNHEY, SVGEGT. The CDR3 region has the DNA TGTGCCAGCAGTTACCCGTCGATCCGGGGGTCACCCCTCCACTTT. Translated: CASSYPSIRGSPLHF.

CDR3 sequence reads: CATEAGQGDEQFF. CDR3 in DNA: TGTGCCACCGAAGCGGGGCAGGGAGATGAGCAGTTCTTC. The V and J genes are TRBV10-3 and TRBJ2-1; the match to TRBD2 covers 7 bases. V dropped 10 bases and J dropped 8; count of bases not matched to a gene: 11. The CDR3 has 13 amino acids. Germline values: CDR1 ENHRY, CDR2 SYGVKD.

V usage is TRBV27 and J usage is TRBJ1-2, with D unclear. V lost 3 bases and J 4 bases, leaving 12 bases between the germline ends. The CDR3 sequence is 14 residues long. CDR1 MNHEY and CDR2 SMNVEV come from the germline V gene (reference sequence). This chain's CDR3 is CASSFLADRYGYTF. The CDR3 DNA sequence: TGTGCCAGCAGTTTCTTGGCGGATCGCTATGGCTACACCTTC.

The count of this clone is one. The V and J genes are TRBV5-4 and TRBJ1-2; 8 positions match TRBD1. The CDR3 length is 13 residues. The germline CDR1 and CDR2 sequences are SGHNT and YYREEE (reference sequence). V trimming: 1 base; J trimming: 8 bases; junction bases outside the gene matches: 4. DNA for the CDR3: TGTGCCAGCAGCTTGCGGACAGGGTCAGGCTACACCTTC. Translated: CASSLRTGSGYTF.

The chain carries TRBV19 and TRBJ1-2; TRBD1 aligns across 7 bases. Trimming at V came to 4 bases and at J to 7 bases, leaving 3 bases not matched to a gene. The length of the CDR3 is 12 residues. The germline CDR1 and CDR2 sequences are LNHDA and SQIVND (reference sequence). The CDR3 nucleotides read TGTGCCAGTAGTACGGGACAGTTTGGCTACACCTTC. Translating gives CASSTGQFGYTF.

The chain joins TRBV28 to TRBJ1-4; 11 bases map to TRBD1. The CDR3 consists of 15 residues. Germline CDR1 and CDR2: MDHEN and SYDVKM. V lost 5 bases, J lost 8 bases, and 7 bases stayed unmatched. CDR3: CASSLRTGGREKLFF. The CDR3 region has the DNA TGTGCCAGCAGTCTAAGGACAGGGGGCCGGGAAAAACTGTTTTTT.